The rows below give T cell receptor beta chains drawn from one sample of a study of T cell clonotyping in hematopoietic cell transplantation. Data came from immunoSEQ multiplex PCR; TCRdb stores just in-frame clones and leaves some out. The data show about 28,000 clones, 85% to 95% seen once. Here the sequenced sample was peripheral blood mononuclear cells, taken before stem cell transplant. The receptor source for this set is a man aged 45 to 65 with acute myeloid leukemia. Some clones in this sample may be carry-over from other donors' samples. Both conserved end residues are part of each CDR3. A D gene is named only where the DNA matches it firmly. Expanded clones are given a class, and other clones once, few, many or no size at all.

CDR3nt | CDR3aa | j_gene | abundance | d_gene | v_gene
TGCGCCAGCAGCCAAGGGGGTTCAGGGGGCGATAATTCACCCCTCCACTTT | CASSQGGSGGDNSPLHF | TRBJ1-6 | few | TRBD1 | TRBV4-3
TGTGCCAGCAGTCCCCGGACAGCCGGCCTAGCCAAAAACATTCAGTACTTC | CASSPRTAGLAKNIQYF | TRBJ2-4 | once | - | TRBV9
TGCGCCAGCAGGGATAGCGGGGGGGCCTGGGATGAGCAGTTCTTC | CASRDSGGAWDEQFF | TRBJ2-1 | once | TRBD2 | TRBV4-3
TGTGCCAGCAGTTTAAGACAGGGCTCTATTATTAATTCACCCCTCCACTTT | CASSLRQGSIINSPLHF | TRBJ1-6 | - | TRBD1 | TRBV28
TGTGCCAGCAGCCCCGCCCCTAGCGATGCCTACGAGCAGTACTTC | CASSPAPSDAYEQYF | TRBJ2-7 | - | - | TRBV7-2
TGTGCCAGCAGCCTTGCGTTAGGGGGCGCCGGCTACGAGCAGTACTTC | CASSLALGGAGYEQYF | TRBJ2-7 | - | TRBD1 | TRBV9
TGTGCCAGCAGGAAGTGGAATGAAAAACTGTTTTTT | CASRKWNEKLFF | TRBJ1-4 | - | - | TRBV2
TGCAGCGTTGAAGAGGCTAGCGGGTCCACAGATACGCAGTATTTT | CSVEEASGSTDTQYF | TRBJ2-3 | - | TRBD2 | TRBV29-1
TGCGCCAGCAGTGATTCGACCCCTAGGGACGAGCAGTACTTC | CASSDSTPRDEQYF | TRBJ2-7 | - | - | TRBV10-1
TGTGCCAGCAGTCCGGGTGACCTTGGAAACACCATATATTTT | CASSPGDLGNTIYF | TRBJ1-3 | - | - | TRBV6-1
TGTGCCAGCAGTTACAACAGGGGGAGCTACACCTTC | CASSYNRGSYTF | TRBJ1-2 | - | TRBD1 | TRBV6-5
TGCGCCAGCAGCCCTGGACCTACCTCCGGGGAGACCCAGTACTTC | CASSPGPTSGETQYF | TRBJ2-5 | - | - | TRBV5-1
TGTGCCAGCAGCTCCCGCGCGCGACTAGCGGTTCTTTTTGATACGCAGTATTTT | CASSSRARLAVLFDTQYF | TRBJ2-3 | - | TRBD2 | TRBV7-9
TGTGCCAGCAGCCTGGGTGGGGAGACTGAAGCTTTCTTT | CASSLGGETEAFF | TRBJ1-1 | - | - | TRBV7-9
TGTGCCAGCAGCGAAGGGCTGAACACTGAAGCTTTCTTT | CASSEGLNTEAFF | TRBJ1-1 | - | - | TRBV6-1
TGTGCCTGGAGTGTATCGACAGATAATCAGCCCCAGCATTTT | CAWSVSTDNQPQHF | TRBJ1-5 | - | - | TRBV30
TGTGCCAGTAGTGCGGACGAACCAACTAATGAAAAACTGTTTTTT | CASSADEPTNEKLFF | TRBJ1-4 | - | - | TRBV19
TGTGCCAGTAGTATAGAGGTCAGGGCGGATACGCAGTATTTT | CASSIEVRADTQYF | TRBJ2-3 | - | - | TRBV19
TGTGCCATCAGCAACGACGGCAGGGAAGGCTACACCTTC | CAISNDGREGYTF | TRBJ1-2 | - | - | TRBV10-3
TGTGCCAGCAGCCGCCCCGGGACTAGCGGGGGGTCTAGCACAGATACGCAGTATTTT | CASSRPGTSGGSSTDTQYF | TRBJ2-3 | - | TRBD2 | TRBV7-2